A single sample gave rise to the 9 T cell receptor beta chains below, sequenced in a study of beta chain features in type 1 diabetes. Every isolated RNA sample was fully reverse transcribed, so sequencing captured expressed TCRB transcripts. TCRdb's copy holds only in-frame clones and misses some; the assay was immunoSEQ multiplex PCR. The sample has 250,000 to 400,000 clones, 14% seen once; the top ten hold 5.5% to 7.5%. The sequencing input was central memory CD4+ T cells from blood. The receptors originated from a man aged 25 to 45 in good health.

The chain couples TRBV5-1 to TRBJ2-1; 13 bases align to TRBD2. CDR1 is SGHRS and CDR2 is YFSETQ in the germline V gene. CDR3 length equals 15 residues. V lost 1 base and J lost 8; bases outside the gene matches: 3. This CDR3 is CASSLTSGRGDEQFF. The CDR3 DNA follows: TGCGCCAGCAGCTTGACTAGCGGGAGGGGCGATGAGCAGTTCTTC.

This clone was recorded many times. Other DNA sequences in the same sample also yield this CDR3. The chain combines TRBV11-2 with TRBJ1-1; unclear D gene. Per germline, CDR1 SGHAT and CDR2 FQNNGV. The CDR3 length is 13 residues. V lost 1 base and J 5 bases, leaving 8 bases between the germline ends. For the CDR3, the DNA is TGTGCCAGCAGCTTAGGGGCCGGGACTGAAGCTTTCTTT. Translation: CASSLGAGTEAFF.

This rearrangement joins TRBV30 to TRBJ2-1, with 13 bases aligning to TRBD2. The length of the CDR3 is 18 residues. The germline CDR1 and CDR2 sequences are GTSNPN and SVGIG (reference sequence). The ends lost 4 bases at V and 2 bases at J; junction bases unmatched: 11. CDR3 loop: CAWTRPGLAGNPYNEQFF. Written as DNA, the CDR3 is TGTGCCTGGACCCGACCGGGACTAGCGGGAAATCCCTACAATGAGCAGTTCTTC.

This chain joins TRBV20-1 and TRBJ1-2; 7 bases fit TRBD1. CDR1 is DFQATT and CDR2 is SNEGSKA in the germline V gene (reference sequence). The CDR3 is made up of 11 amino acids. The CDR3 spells CSTQGVNGYTF. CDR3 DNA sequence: TGCAGCACCCAGGGGGTTAATGGCTACACCTTC.

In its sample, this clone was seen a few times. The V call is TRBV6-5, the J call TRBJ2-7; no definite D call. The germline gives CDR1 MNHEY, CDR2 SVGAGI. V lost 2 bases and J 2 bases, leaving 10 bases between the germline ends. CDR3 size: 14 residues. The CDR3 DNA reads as TGTGCCAGCAGTTACGGAGTGGGTACCTACGAGCAGTACTTC. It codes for CASSYGVGTYEQYF.

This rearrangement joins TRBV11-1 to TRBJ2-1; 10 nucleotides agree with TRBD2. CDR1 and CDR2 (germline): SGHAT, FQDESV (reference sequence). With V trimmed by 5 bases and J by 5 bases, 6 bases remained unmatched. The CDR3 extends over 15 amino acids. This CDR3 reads CASSVRLAGHNEQFF. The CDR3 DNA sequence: TGTGCCAGCAGCGTCCGACTAGCGGGCCACAATGAGCAGTTCTTC.

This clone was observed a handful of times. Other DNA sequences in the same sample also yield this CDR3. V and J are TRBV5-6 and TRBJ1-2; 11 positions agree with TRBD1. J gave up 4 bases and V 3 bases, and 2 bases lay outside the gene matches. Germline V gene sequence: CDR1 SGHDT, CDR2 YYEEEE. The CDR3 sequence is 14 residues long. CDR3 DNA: TGTGCCAGCAGCTCGGACAGGGGGCTCTATGGCTACACCTTC. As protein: CASSSDRGLYGYTF.

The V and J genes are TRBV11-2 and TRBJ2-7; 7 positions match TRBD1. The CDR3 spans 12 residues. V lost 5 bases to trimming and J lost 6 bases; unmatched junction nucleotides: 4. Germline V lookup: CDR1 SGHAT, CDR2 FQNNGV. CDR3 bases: TGTGCCAGCAGCATCCCAGGGGGCGAGCAGTACGTC. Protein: CASSIPGGEQYV.

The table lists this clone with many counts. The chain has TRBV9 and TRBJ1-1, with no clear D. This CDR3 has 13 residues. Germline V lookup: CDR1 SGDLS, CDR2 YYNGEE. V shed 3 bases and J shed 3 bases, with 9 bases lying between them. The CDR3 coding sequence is TGTGCCAGCAGCGGGCGCGCATACACTGAAGCTTTCTTT. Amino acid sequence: CASSGRAYTEAFF.